This T cell receptor beta chain originates from a study of blood T cell repertoires in COVID-19. This clone was seen a handful of times. Methods used by the authors: Amplified reference gene primers provided the basis for estimating nucleated cell counts. Using immunoSEQ multiplex PCR, the repertoire was profiled, and TCRdb retains in-frame clones only, with some absent. Clonal size and the V and J genes are those of that table, whereas D and trimming came from the DNA. The repertoire holds about 190,000 clones, roughly 84% seen once, with roughly a fifth in the top ten. The clonotype was recovered from a human donor in a cohort sampled during active COVID-19. The sample taken for sequencing was peripheral blood.

This CDR3 is CASSVTSRDRGTYTF. The CDR3 region has the DNA TGTGCCAGTAGCGTTACGTCCCGGGACAGGGGAACCTACACCTTC. The V and J genes are TRBV19 and TRBJ1-2; 10 nucleotides agree with TRBD1. Per germline, CDR1 LNHDA and CDR2 SQIVND (reference sequence). Trimming at V came to 6 bases and at J to 10 bases, leaving 14 bases not matched to a gene. The CDR3 sequence is 15 residues long.